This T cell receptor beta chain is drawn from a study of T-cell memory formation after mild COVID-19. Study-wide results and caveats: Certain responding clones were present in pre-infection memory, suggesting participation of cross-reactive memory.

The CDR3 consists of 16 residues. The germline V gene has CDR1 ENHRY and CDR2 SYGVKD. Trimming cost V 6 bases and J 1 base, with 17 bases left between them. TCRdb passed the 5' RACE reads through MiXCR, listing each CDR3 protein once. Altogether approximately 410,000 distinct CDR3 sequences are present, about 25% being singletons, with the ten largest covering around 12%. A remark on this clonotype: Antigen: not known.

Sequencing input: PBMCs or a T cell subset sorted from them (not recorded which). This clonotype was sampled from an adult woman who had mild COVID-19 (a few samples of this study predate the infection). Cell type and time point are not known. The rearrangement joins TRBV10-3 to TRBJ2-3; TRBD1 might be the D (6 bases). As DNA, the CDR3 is TGTGCCATCAGACGGGTACAGGGTAGGGGCACAGATACGCAGTATTTT. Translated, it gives CAIRRVQGRGTDTQYF.